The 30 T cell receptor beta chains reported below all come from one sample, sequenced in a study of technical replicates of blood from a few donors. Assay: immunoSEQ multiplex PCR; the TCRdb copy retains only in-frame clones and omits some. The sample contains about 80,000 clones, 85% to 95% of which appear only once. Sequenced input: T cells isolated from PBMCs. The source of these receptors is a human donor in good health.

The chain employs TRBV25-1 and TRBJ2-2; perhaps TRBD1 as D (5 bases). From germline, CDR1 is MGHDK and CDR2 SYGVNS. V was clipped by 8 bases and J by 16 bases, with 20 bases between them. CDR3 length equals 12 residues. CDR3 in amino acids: CASGSDIGVQFF. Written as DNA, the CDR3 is TGTGCCAGCGGCTCGGACATCGGAGTTCAGTTTTTT.

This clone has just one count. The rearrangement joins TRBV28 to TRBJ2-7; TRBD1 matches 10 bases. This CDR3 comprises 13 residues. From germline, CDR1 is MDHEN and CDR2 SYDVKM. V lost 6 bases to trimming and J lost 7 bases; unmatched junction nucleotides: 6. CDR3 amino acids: CASRRQGAREQYF. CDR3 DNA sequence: TGTGCCAGCAGGCGACAGGGGGCGAGGGAGCAGTACTTC.

The CDR3 DNA follows: TGTGCCAGCAGTGAGGGGAGCGGGAGCGGTCAAGAGACCCAGTACTTC. It codes for CASSEGSGSGQETQYF. The gene calls are TRBV6-1 and TRBJ2-5; 8 bases are shared with TRBD2. The CDR3 is 16 residues long. The germline CDR1 and CDR2 sequences are MNHNS and SASEGT. After removal of 3 bases from V and 2 bases from J, the junction contained 8 bases not matched to a gene.

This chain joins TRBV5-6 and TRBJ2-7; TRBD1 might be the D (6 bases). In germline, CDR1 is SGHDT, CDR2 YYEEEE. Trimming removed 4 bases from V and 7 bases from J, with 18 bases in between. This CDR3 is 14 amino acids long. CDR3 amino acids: CASSSLMGAGEQYF. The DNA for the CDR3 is TGTGCCAGCAGCAGCTTGATGGGGGCTGGGGAGCAGTACTTC.

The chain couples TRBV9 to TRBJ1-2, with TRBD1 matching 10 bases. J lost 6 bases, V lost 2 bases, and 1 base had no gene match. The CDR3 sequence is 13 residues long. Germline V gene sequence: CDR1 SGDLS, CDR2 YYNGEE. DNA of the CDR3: TGTGCCAGCAGCGTCGACAGGGGGCATGGCTACACCTTC. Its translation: CASSVDRGHGYTF. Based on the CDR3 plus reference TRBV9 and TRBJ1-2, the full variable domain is DSGVTQTPKHLITATGQRVTLRCSPRSGDLSVYWYQQSLDQGLQFLIQYYNGEERAKGNILERFSAQQFPDLHSELNLSSLELGDSALYFCASSVDRGHGYTFGSGTRLTVV.

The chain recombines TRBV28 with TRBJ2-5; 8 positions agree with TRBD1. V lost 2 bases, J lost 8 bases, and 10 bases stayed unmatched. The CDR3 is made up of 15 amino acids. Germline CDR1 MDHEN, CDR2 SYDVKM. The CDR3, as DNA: TGTGCCAGCAGTTTAGGACAGGGAACGTGGGAAACCCAGTACTTC. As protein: CASSLGQGTWETQYF.

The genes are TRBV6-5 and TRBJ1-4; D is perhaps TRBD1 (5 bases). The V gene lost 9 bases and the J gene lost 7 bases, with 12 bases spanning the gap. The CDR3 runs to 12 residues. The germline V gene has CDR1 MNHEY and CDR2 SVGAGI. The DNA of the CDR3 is TGTGCCAGTCGCGGGGGGGGTGAAAAACTGTTTTTT. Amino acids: CASRGGGEKLFF.

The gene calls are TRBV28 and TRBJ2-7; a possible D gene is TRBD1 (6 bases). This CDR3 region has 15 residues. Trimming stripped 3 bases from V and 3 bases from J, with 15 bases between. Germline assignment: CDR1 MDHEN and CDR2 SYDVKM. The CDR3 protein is CASSFIQGRGYEQYF. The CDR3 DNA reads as TGTGCCAGCAGTTTCATACAGGGAAGGGGCTACGAGCAGTACTTC.

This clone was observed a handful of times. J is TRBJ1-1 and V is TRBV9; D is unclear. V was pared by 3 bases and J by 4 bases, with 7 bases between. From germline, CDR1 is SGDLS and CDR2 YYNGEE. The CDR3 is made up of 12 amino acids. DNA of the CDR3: TGTGCCAGCAGCGCCGGAGGCACTGAAGCTTTCTTT. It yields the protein CASSAGGTEAFF.

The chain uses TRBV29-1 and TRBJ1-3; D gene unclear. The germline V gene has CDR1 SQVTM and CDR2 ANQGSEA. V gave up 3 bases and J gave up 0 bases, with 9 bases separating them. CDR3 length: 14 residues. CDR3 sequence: CSVEVASSGNTIYF. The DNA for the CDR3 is TGCAGCGTTGAGGTGGCCAGCTCTGGAAACACCATATATTTT.

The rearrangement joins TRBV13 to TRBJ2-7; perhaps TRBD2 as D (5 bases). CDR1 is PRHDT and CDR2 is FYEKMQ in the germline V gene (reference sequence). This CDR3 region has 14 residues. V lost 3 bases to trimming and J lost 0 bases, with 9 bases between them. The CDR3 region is CASSLAGNSYEQYF. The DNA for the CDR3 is TGTGCCAGCAGCTTGGCGGGCAACTCCTACGAGCAGTACTTC.

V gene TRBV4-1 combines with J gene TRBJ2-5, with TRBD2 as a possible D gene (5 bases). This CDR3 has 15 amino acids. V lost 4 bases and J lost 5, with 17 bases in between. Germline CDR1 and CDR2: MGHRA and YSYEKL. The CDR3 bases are TGCGCCAGCAGCCCCCCACGCTCATCGGGGGAGACCCAGTACTTC. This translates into CASSPPRSSGETQYF.

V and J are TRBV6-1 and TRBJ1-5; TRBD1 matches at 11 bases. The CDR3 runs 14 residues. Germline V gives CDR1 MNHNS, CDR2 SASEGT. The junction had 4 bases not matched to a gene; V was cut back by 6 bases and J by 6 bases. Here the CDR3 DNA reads TGTGCCAGCAGGGACAGGGGGCTCTTTCAGCCCCAGCATTTT. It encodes CASRDRGLFQPQHF.

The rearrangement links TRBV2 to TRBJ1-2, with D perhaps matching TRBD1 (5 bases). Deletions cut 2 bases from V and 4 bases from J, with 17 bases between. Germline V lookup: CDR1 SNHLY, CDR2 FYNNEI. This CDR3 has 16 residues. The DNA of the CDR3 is TGTGCCAGCAGTGAATCCAGGGTTAATGCGGCCTATGGCTACACCTTC. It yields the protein CASSESRVNAAYGYTF.

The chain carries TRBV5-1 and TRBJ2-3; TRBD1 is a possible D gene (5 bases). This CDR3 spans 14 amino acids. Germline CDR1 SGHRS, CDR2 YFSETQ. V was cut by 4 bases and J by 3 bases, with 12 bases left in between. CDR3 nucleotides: TGCGCCAGCAGCCCGGTCGCAGGGACAGATACGCAGTATTTT. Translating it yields CASSPVAGTDTQYF.

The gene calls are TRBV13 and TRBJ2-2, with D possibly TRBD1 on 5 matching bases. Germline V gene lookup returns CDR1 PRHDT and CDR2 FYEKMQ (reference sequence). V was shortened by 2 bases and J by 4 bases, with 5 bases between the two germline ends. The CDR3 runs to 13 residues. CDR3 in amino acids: CASSLRGTGELFF. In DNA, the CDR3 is TGTGCCAGCAGCTTAAGGGGCACCGGGGAGCTGTTTTTT.

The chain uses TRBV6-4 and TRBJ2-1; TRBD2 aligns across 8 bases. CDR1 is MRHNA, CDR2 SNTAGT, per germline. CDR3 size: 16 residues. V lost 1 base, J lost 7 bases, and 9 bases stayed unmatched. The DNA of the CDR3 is TGTGCCAGCAGTGACTGGTCCAGCGGGAGTGTTAATGAGCAGTTCTTC. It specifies CASSDWSSGSVNEQFF.

In DNA form, the CDR3 reads TGTGCCAGCAGTGAAGTTCAGGGGAAAACTAATGAAAAACTGTTTTTT. This encodes CASSEVQGKTNEKLFF. The chain has TRBV25-1 and TRBJ1-4, with a tentative D call TRBD1 (6 bases). V lost 2 bases to trimming and J lost 1 base, with 11 bases between them. Germline V gene sequence: CDR1 MGHDK, CDR2 SYGVNS. CDR3 size: 16 residues.

CDR3 protein: CASSAGFSTYEQYF. The CDR3, as DNA: TGTGCCAGCAGCGCAGGGTTCAGTACCTACGAGCAGTACTTC. V is TRBV9 and J is TRBJ2-7; TRBD1 might be the D (5 bases). Germline V CDR1 and CDR2: SGDLS, YYNGEE. V was trimmed by 3 bases and J by 2 bases, leaving 12 bases between them. The CDR3 contains 14 residues.

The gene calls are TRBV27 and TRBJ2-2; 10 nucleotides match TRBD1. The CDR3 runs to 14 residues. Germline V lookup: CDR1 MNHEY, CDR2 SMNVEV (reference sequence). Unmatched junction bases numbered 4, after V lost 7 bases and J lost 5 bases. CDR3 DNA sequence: TGTGCCAGCACCTGGACAGGGGGGACCGGGGAGCTGTTTTTT. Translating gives CASTWTGGTGELFF.

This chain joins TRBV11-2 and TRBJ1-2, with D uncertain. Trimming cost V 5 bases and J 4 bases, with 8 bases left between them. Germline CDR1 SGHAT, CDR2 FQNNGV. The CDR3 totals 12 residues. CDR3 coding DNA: TGTGCCAGCAGCGAGTACAGCTATGGCTACACCTTC. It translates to CASSEYSYGYTF.

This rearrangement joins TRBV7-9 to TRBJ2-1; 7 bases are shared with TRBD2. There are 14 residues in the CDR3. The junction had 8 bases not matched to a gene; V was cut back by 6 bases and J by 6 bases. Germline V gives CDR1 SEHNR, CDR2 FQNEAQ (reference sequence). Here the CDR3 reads CASSRGDYINEQFF. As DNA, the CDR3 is TGTGCCAGCAGTCGGGGGGACTATATCAATGAGCAGTTCTTC.

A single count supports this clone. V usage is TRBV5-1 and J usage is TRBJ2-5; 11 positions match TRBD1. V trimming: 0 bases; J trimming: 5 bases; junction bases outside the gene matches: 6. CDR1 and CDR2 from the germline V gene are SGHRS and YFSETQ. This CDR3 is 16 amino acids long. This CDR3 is CASSLDGQGAPETQYF. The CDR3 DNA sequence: TGCGCCAGCAGCTTGGATGGACAGGGGGCGCCGGAGACCCAGTACTTC.

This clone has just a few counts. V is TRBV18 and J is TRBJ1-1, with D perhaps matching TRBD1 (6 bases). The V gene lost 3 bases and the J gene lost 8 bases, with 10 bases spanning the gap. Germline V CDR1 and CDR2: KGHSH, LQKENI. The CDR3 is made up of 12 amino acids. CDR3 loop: CASSPGTGEAFF. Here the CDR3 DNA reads TGTGCCAGCTCACCCGGTACAGGGGAAGCTTTCTTT.

The CDR3 sequence: CASSQRLAEPSSTDTQYF. The DNA of the CDR3 is TGTGCCAGCAGCCAGAGGCTAGCGGAGCCCTCTAGCACAGATACGCAGTATTTT. This chain connects TRBV9 to TRBJ2-3; 7 nucleotides align to TRBD2. The CDR3 is 18 amino acids. Per the germline V gene, CDR1 is SGDLS and CDR2 is YYNGEE. The V gene end was trimmed by 4 bases and the J gene end by 0 bases; junction bases not matched to a gene: 14.

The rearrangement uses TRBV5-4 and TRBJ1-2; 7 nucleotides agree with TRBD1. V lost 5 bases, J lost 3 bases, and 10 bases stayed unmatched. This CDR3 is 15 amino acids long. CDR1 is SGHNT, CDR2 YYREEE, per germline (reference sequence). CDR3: CASRPSDRLYYGYTF. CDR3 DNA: TGTGCCAGCAGACCCTCGGACAGGTTATACTATGGCTACACCTTC.

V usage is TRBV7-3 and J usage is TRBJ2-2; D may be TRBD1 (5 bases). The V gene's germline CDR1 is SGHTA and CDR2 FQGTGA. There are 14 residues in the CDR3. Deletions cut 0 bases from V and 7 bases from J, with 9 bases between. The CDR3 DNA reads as TGTGCCAGCAGCTTAACAGGGGCCGGCGGGGAGCTGTTTTTT. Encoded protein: CASSLTGAGGELFF.

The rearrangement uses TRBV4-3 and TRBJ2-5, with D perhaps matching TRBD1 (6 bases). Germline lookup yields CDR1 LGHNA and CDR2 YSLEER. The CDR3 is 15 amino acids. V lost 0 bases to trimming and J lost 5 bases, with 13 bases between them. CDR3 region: CASSQESGDGETQYF. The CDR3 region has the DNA TGCGCCAGCAGCCAAGAATCAGGGGACGGGGAGACCCAGTACTTC.

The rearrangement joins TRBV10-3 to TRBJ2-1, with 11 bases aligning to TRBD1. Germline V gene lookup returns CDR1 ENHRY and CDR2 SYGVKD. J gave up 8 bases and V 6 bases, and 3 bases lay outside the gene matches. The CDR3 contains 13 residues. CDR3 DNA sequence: TGTGCCATCAGCCGGGACAGGGGGTATGAGCAGTTCTTC. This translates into CAISRDRGYEQFF.

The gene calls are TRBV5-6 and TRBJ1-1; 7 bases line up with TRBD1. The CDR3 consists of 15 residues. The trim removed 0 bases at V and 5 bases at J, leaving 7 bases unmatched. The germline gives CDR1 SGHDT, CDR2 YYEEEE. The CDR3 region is CASSLGGGAYTEAFF. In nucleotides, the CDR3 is TGTGCCAGCAGCTTGGGAGGGGGCGCGTATACTGAAGCTTTCTTT.